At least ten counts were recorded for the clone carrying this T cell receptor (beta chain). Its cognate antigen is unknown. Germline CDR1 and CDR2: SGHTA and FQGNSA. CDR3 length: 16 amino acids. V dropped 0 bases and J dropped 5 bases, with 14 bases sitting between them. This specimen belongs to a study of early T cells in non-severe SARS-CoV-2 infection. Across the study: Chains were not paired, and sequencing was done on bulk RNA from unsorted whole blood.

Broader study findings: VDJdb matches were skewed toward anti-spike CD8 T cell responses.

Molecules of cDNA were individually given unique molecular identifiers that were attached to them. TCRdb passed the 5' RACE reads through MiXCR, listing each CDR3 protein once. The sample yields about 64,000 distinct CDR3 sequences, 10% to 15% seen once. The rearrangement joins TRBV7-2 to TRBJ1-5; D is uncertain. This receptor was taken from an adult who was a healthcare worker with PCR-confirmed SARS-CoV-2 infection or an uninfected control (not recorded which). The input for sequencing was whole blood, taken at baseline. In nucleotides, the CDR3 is TGTGCCAGCAGCTTAGCGGACCCCGGTAGGCATCAGCCCCAGCATTTT. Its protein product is CASSLADPGRHQPQHF.